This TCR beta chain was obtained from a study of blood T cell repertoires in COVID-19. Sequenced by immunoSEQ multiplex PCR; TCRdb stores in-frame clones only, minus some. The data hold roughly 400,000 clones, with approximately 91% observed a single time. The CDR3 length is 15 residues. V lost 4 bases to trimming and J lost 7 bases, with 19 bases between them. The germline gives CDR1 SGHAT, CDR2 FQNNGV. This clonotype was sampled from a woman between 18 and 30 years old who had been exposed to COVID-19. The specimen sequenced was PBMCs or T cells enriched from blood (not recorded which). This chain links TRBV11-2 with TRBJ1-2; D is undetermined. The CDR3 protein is CASSSYGGTISGYTF. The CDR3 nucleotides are TGTGCCAGCAGCTCCTACGGAGGTACTATTAGTGGCTACACCTTC.